Listed here are 21 T cell receptor beta chains from one sample, sequenced in a study of regulatory T cells in long-lasting Graves disease. Relying on iRepertoire HTBI primers and Arm-PCR of CDR3 regions, the team built TCR beta libraries. TCRdb called the multiplex PCR reads again in MiXCR, with one record for every CDR3 protein. Seen here are about 660,000 distinct CDR3 sequences, 30% observed once, and the top ten hold around 42%. Noted time point: persistent/refractory GD, antithyroid drugs over 5 years with positive TRAb. There was RNA extracted from PBMCs, and the TCR library was made from it. The source was peripheral blood mononuclear cells (PBMCs), collected when the disease was refractory, from a patient treated with antithyroid drugs. Source of these receptors: a female donor with Graves disease.

Only a few counts were recorded for this clonotype. The V and J genes are TRBV30 and TRBJ1-1; D unclear. The germline CDR1 and CDR2 sequences are GTSNPN and SVGIG (reference sequence). V dropped 7 bases and J dropped 5 bases, with 8 bases sitting between them. This CDR3 has 10 amino acids. The CDR3 is CASTGTEAFF. The CDR3 DNA reads TGTGCCTCGACGGGAACTGAAGCTTTCTTT.

This clonotype has at least ten counts. This sequence joins TRBV2 and TRBJ1-2; 12 bases align to TRBD1. Trimming cost V 6 bases and J 4 bases; bases outside gene matches: 6. CDR1 SNHLY and CDR2 FYNNEI come from the germline V gene. The CDR3 extends over 15 amino acids. This CDR3 is CASRPLGQGAYGYTF. The CDR3 bases are TGTGCCAGCAGGCCTTTGGGACAGGGGGCCTATGGCTACACCTTC.

CDR3 amino acids: CASIIDNEAFF. Written as DNA, the CDR3 is TGTGCCAGCATCATTGATAATGAAGCTTTCTTT. The chain recombines TRBV5-6 with TRBJ1-1; D is undetermined. V lost 6 bases, J lost 7 bases, and 10 bases lay in between. Germline V CDR1 and CDR2: SGHDT, YYEEEE. This CDR3 contains 11 residues.

This chain uses TRBV5-1 with TRBJ1-1, with D perhaps TRBD1 (6 bases). The germline CDR1 and CDR2 sequences are SGHRS and YFSETQ. The CDR3 loop spans 14 amino acids. V lost 4 bases to trimming and J lost 8 bases, with 18 bases between them. The CDR3 DNA is TGCGCCAGCAGCCCCCGGACAGAGAGATCCGAAGCTTTCTTT. Its protein product is CASSPRTERSEAFF.

In the case of this clonotype: A much larger clonotype is one base distant, so this may be a read error. The J gene is TRBJ1-2, the V gene TRBV28; TRBD1 might be the D (5 bases). The CDR3 loop spans 13 amino acids. Germline CDR1 reads MDHEN; CDR2 reads SYDVKM. The CDR3 DNA sequence: TGTGCCAGCAGCTCGACCAGGGTGGATGGCTGCACCTTC. Protein product: CASSSTRVDGCTF.

The sample holds a few counts of this clonotype. The chain recombines TRBV30 with TRBJ1-1, with no clear D. Trimming left V 4 bases short and J 7 bases short, with 16 bases between. This CDR3 has 13 residues. CDR1 and CDR2 (germline): GTSNPN, SVGIG (reference sequence). This chain's CDR3 is CAWIKGSGFEAFF. The DNA for the CDR3 is TGTGCCTGGATTAAGGGCTCGGGGTTTGAAGCTTTCTTT.

The chain links TRBV12-3 or TRBV12-4 to TRBJ1-1; 9 bases map to TRBD1. This CDR3 is 15 amino acids long. V lost 6 bases and J lost 6; bases outside the gene matches: 11. DNA for the CDR3: TGTGCCAGCAGCTCCCCGGGACAGGGAATTCCTGAAGCTTTCTTT. Its protein is CASSSPGQGIPEAFF.

This clonotype has a count of ten or more. The V and J genes are TRBV28 and TRBJ1-5; D gene unclear. Germline V gene sequence: CDR1 MDHEN, CDR2 SYDVKM. The germline V and J ends were trimmed by 7 bases and 4 bases, with 11 bases remaining between them. The CDR3 is made up of 13 amino acids. CDR3 sequence (DNA): TGTGCCAGCAAACCGGGAGGGAATCAGCCCCAGCATTTT. As protein: CASKPGGNQPQHF. The full variable domain, completed using reference TRBV28 and TRBJ1-5, is DVKVTQSSRYLVKRTGEKVFLECVQDMDHENMFWYRQDPGLGLRLIYFSYDVKMKEKGDIPEGYSVSREKKERFSLILESASTNQTSMYLCASKPGGNQPQHFGDGTRLSIL.

This clonotype was picked up a small number of times. The V call is TRBV30, the J call TRBJ2-7; TRBD1 agrees at 7 bases. Germline V gene data show CDR1 as GTSNPN and CDR2 as SVGIG (reference sequence). The junction had 7 bases not matched to a gene; V was cut back by 2 bases and J by 0 bases. The CDR3 runs 15 residues. CDR3 DNA sequence: TGTGCCTGGAGTCTCCCGACAGGGAACTCCTACGAGCAGTACTTC. Encoded protein: CAWSLPTGNSYEQYF.

The chain has TRBV19 and TRBJ2-7; D remains unclear. Germline CDR1 and CDR2: LNHDA and SQIVND (reference sequence). CDR3 length: 12 residues. V lost 3 bases to trimming and J lost 2 bases, with 5 bases between them. The DNA of the CDR3 is TGTGCCAGTAGTATCGGCCCCTACGAGCAGTACTTC. Translating gives CASSIGPYEQYF.

The rearrangement joins TRBV9 to TRBJ1-3, with D possibly matching TRBD1 (5 bases). Germline CDR1 SGDLS, CDR2 YYNGEE. The length of the CDR3 is 15 residues. Trimming removed 1 base from V and 2 bases from J, with 10 bases in between. CDR3 sequence: CASSVTGRTGNTIYF. As DNA, the CDR3 is TGTGCCAGCAGCGTAACAGGACGGACTGGAAACACCATATATTTT.

The rearrangement joins TRBV3-1 to TRBJ1-1; D possibly corresponds to TRBD1 (6 bases). The germline V and J ends were trimmed by 0 bases and 6 bases, with 8 bases remaining between them. Looked up from germline, CDR1 is LGHDT and CDR2 is YNNKEL (reference sequence). The CDR3 loop spans 13 amino acids. CDR3 bases: TGTGCCAGCAGCCAAGACCAGGGGTCTGAAGCTTTCTTT. Its protein product is CASSQDQGSEAFF.

This clonotype was counted many times. This chain's CDR3 is CASSPRWTGENYGYTF. In nucleotides, the CDR3 is TGTGCCAGCAGTCCAAGATGGACAGGGGAGAACTATGGCTACACCTTC. This chain links TRBV12-3 or TRBV12-4 with TRBJ1-2; 9 nucleotides align to TRBD1. This CDR3 has 16 amino acids. After removal of 5 bases from V and 2 bases from J, the junction contained 9 bases not matched to a gene.

This clonotype was observed a handful of times. The chain joins TRBV20-1 to TRBJ2-7; TRBD2 matches at 13 bases. Germline trimming cut 5 bases from V and 6 bases from J; bases unmatched to any gene: 13. The CDR3 is 16 residues long. Germline V gene data show CDR1 as DFQATT and CDR2 as SNEGSKA (reference sequence). CDR3 in amino acids: CSAPPGLAGIVSEQYF. In nucleotides, the CDR3 is TGCAGTGCTCCCCCGGGACTAGCGGGAATCGTGAGCGAGCAGTACTTC.

The chain links TRBV5-5 to TRBJ2-7; D is possibly TRBD1 or TRBD2 (5 bases each). Germline V CDR1 and CDR2: SGHKS, YYEKEE (reference sequence). The CDR3 loop spans 15 amino acids. Trimming removed 2 bases from V and 0 bases from J, with 12 bases in between. CDR3 coding DNA: TGTGCCAGCAGCTTCACCAGGGAGAGCTCCTACGAGCAGTACTTC. Translation gives CASSFTRESSYEQYF.

This clonotype was found a few times. As DNA, the CDR3 is TGTGCCAGCAGCCCGGGGACTCCTAGCACCCTAGCCAAAAACATTCAGTACTTC. Translation: CASSPGTPSTLAKNIQYF. V is TRBV27 and J is TRBJ2-4, with D possibly being TRBD2 (6 bases). The CDR3 is made up of 18 amino acids. V lost 6 bases and J 0 bases, leaving 21 bases between the germline ends. CDR1 MNHEY and CDR2 SMNVEV come from the germline V gene (reference sequence).

This clonotype was observed a handful of times. The rearrangement joins TRBV6-2 or TRBV6-3 to TRBJ1-1; a weak D match, TRBD1 (6 bases). The CDR3 extends over 14 amino acids. CDR1 and CDR2 (germline): MNHEY, SVGEGT. The V gene lost 5 bases and the J gene lost 2 bases, with 12 bases spanning the gap. The CDR3 reads CASSPYRENTEAFF. The CDR3 DNA sequence: TGTGCCAGCAGTCCATACAGGGAAAACACTGAAGCTTTCTTT.

This clonotype was found a few times. The V gene is TRBV28, the J gene TRBJ1-5, with D hard to call. V dropped 6 bases and J dropped 2 bases, with 14 bases sitting between them. Germline V CDR1 and CDR2: MDHEN, SYDVKM. This CDR3 is 15 amino acids long. The CDR3 here is CASRSTVLGNQPQHF. The CDR3 DNA reads as TGTGCCAGCAGGTCGACGGTGCTTGGCAATCAGCCCCAGCATTTT. Full variable domain (missing parts from reference TRBV28 and TRBJ1-5): DVKVTQSSRYLVKRTGEKVFLECVQDMDHENMFWYRQDPGLGLRLIYFSYDVKMKEKGDIPEGYSVSREKKERFSLILESASTNQTSMYLCASRSTVLGNQPQHFGDGTRLSIL.

This sequence joins TRBV3-1 and TRBJ1-6; 7 nucleotides agree with TRBD1. Germline CDR1 reads LGHDT; CDR2 reads YNNKEL (reference sequence). CDR3 length: 13 residues. With 6 bases clipped from V and 5 bases from J, the junction kept 1 base outside the gene matches. CDR3 coding DNA: TGTGCCAGCAGGGGGACAGATAATTCACCCCTCCACTTT. The encoded protein is CASRGTDNSPLHF.

The J gene is TRBJ2-7, the V gene TRBV12-3 or TRBV12-4; 11 nucleotides align to TRBD2. The J segment lost 5 bases and the V segment lost 6 bases, leaving 9 bases of the junction unmatched. The CDR3 is 15 residues long. The CDR3 loop is CASRSRLAGRDEQYF. The CDR3 region has the DNA TGTGCCAGCAGAAGCCGACTAGCGGGAAGGGACGAGCAGTACTTC.

The chain combines TRBV2 with TRBJ1-1; the D gene is possibly TRBD1 (6 bases). V dropped 4 bases and J dropped 1 base, with 16 bases sitting between them. Germline CDR1 SNHLY, CDR2 FYNNEI. The CDR3 spans 16 residues. As DNA, the CDR3 is TGTGCCAGCAGTGTCCCACTCGGGGGGCGGAACACTGAAGCTTTCTTT. Translation: CASSVPLGGRNTEAFF.